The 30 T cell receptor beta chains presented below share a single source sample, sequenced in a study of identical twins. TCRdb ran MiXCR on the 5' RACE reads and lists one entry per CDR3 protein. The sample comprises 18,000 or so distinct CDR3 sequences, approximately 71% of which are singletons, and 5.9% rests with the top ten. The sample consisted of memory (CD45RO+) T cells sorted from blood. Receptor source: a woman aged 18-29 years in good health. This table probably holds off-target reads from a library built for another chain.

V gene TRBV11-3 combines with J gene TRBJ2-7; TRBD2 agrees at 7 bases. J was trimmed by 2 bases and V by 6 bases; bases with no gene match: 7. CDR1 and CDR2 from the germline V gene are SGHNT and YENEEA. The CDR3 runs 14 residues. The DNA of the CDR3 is TGTGCCAGCAGACTAACTAGCGCCCCCTACGAGCAGTACTTC. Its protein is CASRLTSAPYEQYF.

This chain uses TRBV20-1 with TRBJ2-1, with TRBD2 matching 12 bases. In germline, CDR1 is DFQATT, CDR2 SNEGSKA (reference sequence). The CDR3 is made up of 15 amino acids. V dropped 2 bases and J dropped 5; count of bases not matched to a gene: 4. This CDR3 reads CSARPGLAGHNEQFF. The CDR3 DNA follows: TGCAGTGCTAGACCGGGACTAGCGGGCCACAATGAGCAGTTCTTC.

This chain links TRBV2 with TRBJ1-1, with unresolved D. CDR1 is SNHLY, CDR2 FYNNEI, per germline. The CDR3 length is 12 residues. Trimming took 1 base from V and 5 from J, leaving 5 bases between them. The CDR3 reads CASSEVGTEAFF. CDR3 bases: TGTGCCAGCAGTGAAGTGGGGACTGAAGCTTTCTTT.

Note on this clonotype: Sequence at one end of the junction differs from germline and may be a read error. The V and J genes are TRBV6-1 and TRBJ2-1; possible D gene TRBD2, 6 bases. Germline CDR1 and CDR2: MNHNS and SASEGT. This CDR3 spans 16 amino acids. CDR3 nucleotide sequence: TGTACCAGCAGTGAGCCCCCTAGCGCCTTCTACAATGAGCAGTTCTTC. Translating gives CTSSEPPSAFYNEQFF.

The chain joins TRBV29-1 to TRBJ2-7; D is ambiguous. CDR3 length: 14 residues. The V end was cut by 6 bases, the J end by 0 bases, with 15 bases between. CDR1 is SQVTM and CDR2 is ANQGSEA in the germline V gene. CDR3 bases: TGCAGCGTCGCCTTGGCTGATAGCTCCTACGAGCAGTACTTC. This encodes CSVALADSSYEQYF.

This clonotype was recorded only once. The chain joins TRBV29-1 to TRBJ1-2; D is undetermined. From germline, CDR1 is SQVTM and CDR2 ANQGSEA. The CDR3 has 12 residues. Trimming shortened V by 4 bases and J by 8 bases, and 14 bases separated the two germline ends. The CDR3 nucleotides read TGCAGCGTTGGTTCCGCCGGGGAGGGCTACACCTTC. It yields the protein CSVGSAGEGYTF.

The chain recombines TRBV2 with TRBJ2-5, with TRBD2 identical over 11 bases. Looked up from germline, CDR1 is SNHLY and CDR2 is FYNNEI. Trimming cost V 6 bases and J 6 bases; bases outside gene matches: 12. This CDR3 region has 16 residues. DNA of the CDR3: TGTGCCAGCAGGGCATGGACTAGCGGGTCCTCAAAGACCCAGTACTTC. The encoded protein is CASRAWTSGSSKTQYF.

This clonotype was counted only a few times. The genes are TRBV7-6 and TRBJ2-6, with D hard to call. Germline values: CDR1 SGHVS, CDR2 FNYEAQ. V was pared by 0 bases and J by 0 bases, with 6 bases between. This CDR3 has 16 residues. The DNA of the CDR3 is TGTGCCAGCAGCTTAGCAGGGAACTCTGGGGCCAACGTCCTGACTTTC. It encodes CASSLAGNSGANVLTF.

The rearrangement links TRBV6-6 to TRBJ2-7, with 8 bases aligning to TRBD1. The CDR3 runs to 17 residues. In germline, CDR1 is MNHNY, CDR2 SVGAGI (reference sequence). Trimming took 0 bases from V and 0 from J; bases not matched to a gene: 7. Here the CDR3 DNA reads TGTGCCAGCAGTTACTCCAGACCGGGACAGGACTCCTACGAGCAGTACTTC. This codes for CASSYSRPGQDSYEQYF.

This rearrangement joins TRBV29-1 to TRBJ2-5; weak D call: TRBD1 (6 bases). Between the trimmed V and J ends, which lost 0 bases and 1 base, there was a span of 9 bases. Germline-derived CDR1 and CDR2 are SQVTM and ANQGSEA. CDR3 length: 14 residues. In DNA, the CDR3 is TGCAGCGTTGAAGACGTGGGGGCCCAAGAGACCCAGTACTTC. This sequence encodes CSVEDVGAQETQYF.

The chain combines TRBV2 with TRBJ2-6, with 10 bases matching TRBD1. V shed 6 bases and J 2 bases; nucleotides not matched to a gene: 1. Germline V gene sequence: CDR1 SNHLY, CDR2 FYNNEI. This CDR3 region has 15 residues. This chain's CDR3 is CASRGQGPGANVLTF. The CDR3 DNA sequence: TGTGCCAGCAGGGGACAGGGGCCTGGGGCCAACGTCCTGACTTTC.

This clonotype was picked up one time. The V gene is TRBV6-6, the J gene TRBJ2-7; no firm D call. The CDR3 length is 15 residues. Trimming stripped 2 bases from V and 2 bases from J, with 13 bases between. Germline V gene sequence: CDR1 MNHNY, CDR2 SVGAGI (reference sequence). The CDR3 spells CASSYKGSEAYEQYF. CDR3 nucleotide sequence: TGTGCCAGCAGTTACAAGGGCTCCGAGGCCTACGAGCAGTACTTC.

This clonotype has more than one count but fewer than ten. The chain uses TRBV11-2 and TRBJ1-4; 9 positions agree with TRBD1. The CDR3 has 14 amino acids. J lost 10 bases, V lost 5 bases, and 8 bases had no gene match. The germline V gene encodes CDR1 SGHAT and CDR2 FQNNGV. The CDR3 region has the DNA TGTGCCAGCAGCCCGACAGGGGGTCTCGGAAAACTGTTTTTT. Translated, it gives CASSPTGGLGKLFF.

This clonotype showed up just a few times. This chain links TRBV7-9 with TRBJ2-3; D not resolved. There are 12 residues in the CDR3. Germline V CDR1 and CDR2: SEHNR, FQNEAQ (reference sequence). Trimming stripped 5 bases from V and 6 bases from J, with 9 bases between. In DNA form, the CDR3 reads TGTGCCAGCAGCCAGCTGCAGGATACGCAGTATTTT. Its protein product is CASSQLQDTQYF. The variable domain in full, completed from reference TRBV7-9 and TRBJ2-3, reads DTGVSQNPRHKITKRGQNVTFRCDPISEHNRLYWYRQTLGQGPEFLTYFQNEAQLEKSRLLSDRFSAERPKGSFSTLEIQRTEQGDSAMYLCASSQLQDTQYFGPGTRLTVL.

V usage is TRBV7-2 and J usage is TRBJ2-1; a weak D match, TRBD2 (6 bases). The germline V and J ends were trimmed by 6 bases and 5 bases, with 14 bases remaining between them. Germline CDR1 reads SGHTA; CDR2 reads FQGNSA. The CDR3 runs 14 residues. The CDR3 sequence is CASRFTAGNNEQFF. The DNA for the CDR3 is TGTGCCAGCAGGTTTACAGCGGGTAACAATGAGCAGTTCTTC. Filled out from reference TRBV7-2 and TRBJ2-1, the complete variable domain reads GAGVSQSPSNKVTEKGKDVELRCDPISGHTALYWYRQSLGQGLEFLIYFQGNSAPDKSGLPSDRFSAERTGGSVSTLTIQRTQQEDSAVYLCASRFTAGNNEQFFGPGTRLTVL.

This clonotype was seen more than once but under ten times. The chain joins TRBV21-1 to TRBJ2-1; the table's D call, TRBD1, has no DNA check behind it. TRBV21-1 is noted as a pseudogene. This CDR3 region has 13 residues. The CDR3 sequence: CAGTTSGGYEQFF. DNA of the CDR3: TGTGCCGGCACGACCTCGGGGGGTTATGAGCAGTTCTTC.

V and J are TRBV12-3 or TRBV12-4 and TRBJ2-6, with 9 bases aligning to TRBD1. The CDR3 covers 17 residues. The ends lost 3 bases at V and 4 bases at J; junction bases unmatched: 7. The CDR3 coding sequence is TGTGCCAGCAGTTTGGCACAGGGGGCGCCCGGGGCCAACGTCCTGACTTTC. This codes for CASSLAQGAPGANVLTF.

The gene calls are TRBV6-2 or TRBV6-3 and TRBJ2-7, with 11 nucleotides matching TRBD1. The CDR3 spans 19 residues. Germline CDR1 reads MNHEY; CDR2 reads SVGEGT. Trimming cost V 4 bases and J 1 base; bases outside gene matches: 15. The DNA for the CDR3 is TGTGCCAGCAGTTCCTTAATGGACAGGGGGCGATATGGATCCTACGAGCAGTACTTC. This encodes CASSSLMDRGRYGSYEQYF.

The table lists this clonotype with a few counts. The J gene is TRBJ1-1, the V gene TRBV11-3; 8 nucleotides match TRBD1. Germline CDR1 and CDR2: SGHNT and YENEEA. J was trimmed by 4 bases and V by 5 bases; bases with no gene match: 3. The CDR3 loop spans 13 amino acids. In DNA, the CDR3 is TGTGCCAGCAGCCGTACAGGGGGCACTGAAGCTTTCTTT. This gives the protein CASSRTGGTEAFF.

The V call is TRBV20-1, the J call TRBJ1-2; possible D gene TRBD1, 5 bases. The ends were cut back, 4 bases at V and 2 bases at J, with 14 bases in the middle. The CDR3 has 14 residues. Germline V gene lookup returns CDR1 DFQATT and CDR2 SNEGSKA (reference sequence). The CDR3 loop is CSATPGTGNYGYTF. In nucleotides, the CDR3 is TGCAGTGCTACGCCCGGGACGGGAAACTATGGCTACACCTTC.

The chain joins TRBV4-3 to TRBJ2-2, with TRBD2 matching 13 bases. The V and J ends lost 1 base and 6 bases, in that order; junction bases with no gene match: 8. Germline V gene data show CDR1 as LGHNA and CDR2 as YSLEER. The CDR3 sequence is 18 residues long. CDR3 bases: TGCGCCAGCAGCCAAGGTCTACTAGCGGGAGGGCCCGCCGGGGAGCTGTTTTTT. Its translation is CASSQGLLAGGPAGELFF.

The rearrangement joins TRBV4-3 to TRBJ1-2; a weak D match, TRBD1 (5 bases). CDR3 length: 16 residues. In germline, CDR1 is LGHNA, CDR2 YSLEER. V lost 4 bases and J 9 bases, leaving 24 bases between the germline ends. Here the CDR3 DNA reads TGCGCCAGCAGCCGGGTGTACGGGGAAATGGGACGGCGCTACACCTTC. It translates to CASSRVYGEMGRRYTF.

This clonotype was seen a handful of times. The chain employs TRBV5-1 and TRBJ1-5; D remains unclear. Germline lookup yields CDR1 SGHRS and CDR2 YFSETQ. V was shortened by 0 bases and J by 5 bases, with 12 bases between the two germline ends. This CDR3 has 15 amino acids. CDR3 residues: CASSLDVGGDQPQHF. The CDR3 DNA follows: TGCGCCAGCAGCTTGGACGTTGGAGGTGATCAGCCCCAGCATTTT. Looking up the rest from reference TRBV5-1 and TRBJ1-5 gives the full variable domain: KAGVTQTPRYLIKTRGQQVTLSCSPISGHRSVSWYQQTPGQGLQFLFEYFSETQRNKGNFPGRFSGRQFSNSRSEMNVSTLELGDSALYLCASSLDVGGDQPQHFGDGTRLSIL.

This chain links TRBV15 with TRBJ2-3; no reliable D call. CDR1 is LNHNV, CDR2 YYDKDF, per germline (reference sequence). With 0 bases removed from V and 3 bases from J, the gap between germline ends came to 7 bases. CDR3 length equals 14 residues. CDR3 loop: CATSRDLGTDTQYF. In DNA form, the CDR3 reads TGTGCCACCAGCAGAGATTTGGGGACAGATACGCAGTATTTT.

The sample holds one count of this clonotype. The CDR3: CASNPLFSGTANEKLFF. CDR3 DNA sequence: TGTGCCAGCAACCCACTCTTCTCCGGGACAGCAAATGAAAAACTGTTTTTT. This rearrangement joins TRBV7-9 to TRBJ1-4; 7 nucleotides align to TRBD1. Germline CDR1 reads SEHNR; CDR2 reads FQNEAQ (reference sequence). V trimming: 7 bases; J trimming: 5 bases; junction bases outside the gene matches: 16. CDR3 length equals 17 residues.

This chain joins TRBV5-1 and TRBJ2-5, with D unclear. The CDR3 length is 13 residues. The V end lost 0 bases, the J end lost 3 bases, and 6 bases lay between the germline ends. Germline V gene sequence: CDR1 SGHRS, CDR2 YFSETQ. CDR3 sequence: CASSLDVEETQYF. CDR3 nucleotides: TGCGCCAGCAGCTTGGACGTGGAAGAGACCCAGTACTTC.

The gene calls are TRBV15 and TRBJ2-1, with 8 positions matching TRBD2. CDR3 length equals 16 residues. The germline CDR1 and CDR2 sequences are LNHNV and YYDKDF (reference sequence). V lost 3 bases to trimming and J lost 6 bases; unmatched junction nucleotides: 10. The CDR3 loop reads CATSRLREGRGNEQFF. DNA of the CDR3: TGTGCCACCAGCAGGTTACGGGAGGGCCGGGGCAATGAGCAGTTCTTC.

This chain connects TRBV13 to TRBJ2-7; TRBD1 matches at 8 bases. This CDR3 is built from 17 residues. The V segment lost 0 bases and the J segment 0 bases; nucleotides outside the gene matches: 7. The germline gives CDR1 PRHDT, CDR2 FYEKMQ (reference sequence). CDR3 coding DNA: TGTGCCAGCAGCTTAGGGGTCAGGGGGCTCAACTCCTACGAGCAGTACTTC. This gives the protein CASSLGVRGLNSYEQYF.

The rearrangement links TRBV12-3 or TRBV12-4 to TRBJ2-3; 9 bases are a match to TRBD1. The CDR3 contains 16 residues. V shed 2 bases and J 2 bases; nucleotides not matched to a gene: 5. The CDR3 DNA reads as TGTGCCAGCAGTTTAAGGACAGGGGCAACCACAGATACGCAGTATTTT. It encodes CASSLRTGATTDTQYF.

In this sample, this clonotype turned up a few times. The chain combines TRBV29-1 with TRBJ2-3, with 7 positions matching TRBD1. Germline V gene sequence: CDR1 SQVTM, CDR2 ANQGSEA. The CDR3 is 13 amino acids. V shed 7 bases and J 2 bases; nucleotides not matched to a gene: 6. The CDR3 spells CSGQGAFTDTQYF. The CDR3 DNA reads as TGCAGCGGACAGGGAGCCTTCACAGATACGCAGTATTTT.